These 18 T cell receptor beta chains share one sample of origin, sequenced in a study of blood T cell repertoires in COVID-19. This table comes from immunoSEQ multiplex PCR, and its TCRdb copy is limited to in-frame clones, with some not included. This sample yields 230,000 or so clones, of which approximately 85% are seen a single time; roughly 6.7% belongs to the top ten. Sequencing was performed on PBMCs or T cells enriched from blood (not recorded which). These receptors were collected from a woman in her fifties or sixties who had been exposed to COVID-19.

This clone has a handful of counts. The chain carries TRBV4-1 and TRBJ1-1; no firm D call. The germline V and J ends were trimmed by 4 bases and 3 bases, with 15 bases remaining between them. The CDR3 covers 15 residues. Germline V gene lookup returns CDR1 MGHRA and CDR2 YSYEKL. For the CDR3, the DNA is TGCGCCAGCAGCCTATTACACCTGAGGGACACTGAAGCTTTCTTT. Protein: CASSLLHLRDTEAFF.

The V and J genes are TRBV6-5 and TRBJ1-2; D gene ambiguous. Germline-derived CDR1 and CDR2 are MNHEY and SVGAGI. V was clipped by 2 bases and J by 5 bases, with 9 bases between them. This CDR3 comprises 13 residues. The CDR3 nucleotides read TGTGCCAGCAGTTACGGGCCCGGATATGGCTACACCTTC. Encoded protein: CASSYGPGYGYTF.

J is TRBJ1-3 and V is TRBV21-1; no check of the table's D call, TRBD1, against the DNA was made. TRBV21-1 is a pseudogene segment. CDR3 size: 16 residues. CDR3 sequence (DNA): TGTGCCAGCAGCAAATGGCACAGGCTAGGGGGAAACACCATATATTTT. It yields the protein CASSKWHRLGGNTIYF.

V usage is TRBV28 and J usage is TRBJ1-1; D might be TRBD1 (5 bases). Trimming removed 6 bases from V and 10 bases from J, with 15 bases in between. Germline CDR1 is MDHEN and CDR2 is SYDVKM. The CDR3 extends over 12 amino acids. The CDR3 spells CASRFIGGRAFF. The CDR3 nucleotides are TGTGCCAGCAGGTTTATCGGGGGACGAGCTTTCTTT. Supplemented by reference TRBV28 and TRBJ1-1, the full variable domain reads DVKVTQSSRYLVKRTGEKVFLECVQDMDHENMFWYRQDPGLGLRLIYFSYDVKMKEKGDIPEGYSVSREKKERFSLILESASTNQTSMYLCASRFIGGRAFFGQGTRLTVV.

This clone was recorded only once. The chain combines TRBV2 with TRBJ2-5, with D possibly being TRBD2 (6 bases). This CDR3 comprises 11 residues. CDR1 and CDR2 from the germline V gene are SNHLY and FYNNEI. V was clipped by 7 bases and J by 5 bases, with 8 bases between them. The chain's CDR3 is CASKGLETQYF. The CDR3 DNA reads TGTGCCAGCAAGGGACTGGAGACCCAGTACTTC.

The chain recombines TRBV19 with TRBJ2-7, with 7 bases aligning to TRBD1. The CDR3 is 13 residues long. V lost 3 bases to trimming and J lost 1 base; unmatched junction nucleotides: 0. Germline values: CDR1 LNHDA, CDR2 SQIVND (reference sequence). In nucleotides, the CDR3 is TGTGCCAGTAGTATGACAGGGTCCTACGAGCAGTACTTC. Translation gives CASSMTGSYEQYF.

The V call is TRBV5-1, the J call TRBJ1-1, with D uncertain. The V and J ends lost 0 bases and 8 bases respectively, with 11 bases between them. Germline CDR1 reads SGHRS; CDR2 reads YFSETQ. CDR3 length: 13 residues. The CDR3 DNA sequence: TGCGCCAGCAGCTTGGCGGGAGGGAGGGAAGCTTTCTTT. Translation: CASSLAGGREAFF.

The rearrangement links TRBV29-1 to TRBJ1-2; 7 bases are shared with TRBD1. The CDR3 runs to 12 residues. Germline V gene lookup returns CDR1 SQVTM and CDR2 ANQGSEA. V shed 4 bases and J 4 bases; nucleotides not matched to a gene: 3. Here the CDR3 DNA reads TGCAGCGTTGGTGGACAGGTCTATGGCTACACCTTC. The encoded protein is CSVGGQVYGYTF.

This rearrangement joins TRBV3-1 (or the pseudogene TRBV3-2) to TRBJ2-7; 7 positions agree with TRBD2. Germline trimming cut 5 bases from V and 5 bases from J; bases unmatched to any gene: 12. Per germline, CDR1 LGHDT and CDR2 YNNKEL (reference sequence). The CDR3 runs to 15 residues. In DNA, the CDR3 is TGTGCCAGCAGCTATAGGTGGGGAGGGCTCCACGAGCAGTACTTC. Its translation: CASSYRWGGLHEQYF.

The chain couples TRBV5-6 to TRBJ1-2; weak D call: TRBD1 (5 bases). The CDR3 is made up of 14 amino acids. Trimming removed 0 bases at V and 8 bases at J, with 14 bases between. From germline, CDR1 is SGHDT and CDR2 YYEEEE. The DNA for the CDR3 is TGTGCCAGCAGCTTGGGGCCTAGGGGTGAAGGCTACACCTTC. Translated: CASSLGPRGEGYTF. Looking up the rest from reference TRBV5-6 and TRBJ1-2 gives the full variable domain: DAGVTQSPTHLIKTRGQQVTLRCSPKSGHDTVSWYQQALGQGPQFIFQYYEEEERQRGNFPDRFSGHQFPNYSSELNVNALLLGDSALYLCASSLGPRGEGYTFGSGTRLTVV.

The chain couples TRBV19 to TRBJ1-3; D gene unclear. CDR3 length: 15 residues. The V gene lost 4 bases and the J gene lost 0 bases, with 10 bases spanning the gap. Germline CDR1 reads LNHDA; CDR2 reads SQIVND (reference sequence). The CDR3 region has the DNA TGTGCCAGTAGTAGACGGAGTATCTCTGGAAACACCATATATTTT. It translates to CASSRRSISGNTIYF. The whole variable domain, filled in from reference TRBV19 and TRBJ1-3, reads DGGITQSPKYLFRKEGQNVTLSCEQNLNHDAMYWYRQDPGQGLRLIYYSQIVNDFQKGDIAEGYSVSREKKESFPLTVTSAQKNPTAFYLCASSRRSISGNTIYFGEGSWLTVV.

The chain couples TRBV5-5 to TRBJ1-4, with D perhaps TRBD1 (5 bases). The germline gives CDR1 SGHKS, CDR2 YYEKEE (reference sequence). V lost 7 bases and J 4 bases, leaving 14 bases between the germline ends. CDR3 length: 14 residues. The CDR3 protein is CASSWRGDNEKLFF. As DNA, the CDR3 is TGTGCCAGCTCATGGAGGGGTGATAATGAAAAACTGTTTTTT.

In DNA form, the CDR3 reads TGTGCCACCAGTGATCGACACAGCTCCTATGGCTACACCTTC. Translation gives CATSDRHSSYGYTF. The chain joins TRBV24-1 to TRBJ1-2, with D unresolved. Per the germline V gene, CDR1 is KGHDR and CDR2 is SFDVKD. There are 14 residues in the CDR3. Trimming took off 3 bases at V and 4 bases at J, with 11 bases between the two ends.

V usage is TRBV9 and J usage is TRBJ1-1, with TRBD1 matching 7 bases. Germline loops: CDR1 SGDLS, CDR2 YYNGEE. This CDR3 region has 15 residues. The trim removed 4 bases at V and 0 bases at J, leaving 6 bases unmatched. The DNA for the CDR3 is TGTGCCAGCAGCTCTCAGACAGGGCTGAACACTGAAGCTTTCTTT. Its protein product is CASSSQTGLNTEAFF.

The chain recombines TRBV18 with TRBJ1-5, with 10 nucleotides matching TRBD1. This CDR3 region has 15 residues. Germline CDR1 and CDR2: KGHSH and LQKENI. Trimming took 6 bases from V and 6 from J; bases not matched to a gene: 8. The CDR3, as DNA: TGTGCCAGCTCGCCGACAGGGGGCATGATTCAGCCCCAGCATTTT. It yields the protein CASSPTGGMIQPQHF.

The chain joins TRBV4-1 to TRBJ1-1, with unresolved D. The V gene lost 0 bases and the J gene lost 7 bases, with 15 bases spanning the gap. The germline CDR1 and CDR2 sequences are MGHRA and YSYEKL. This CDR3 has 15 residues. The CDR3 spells CASSQDWGVGNEAFF. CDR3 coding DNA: TGCGCCAGCAGCCAAGATTGGGGAGTTGGTAATGAAGCTTTCTTT.

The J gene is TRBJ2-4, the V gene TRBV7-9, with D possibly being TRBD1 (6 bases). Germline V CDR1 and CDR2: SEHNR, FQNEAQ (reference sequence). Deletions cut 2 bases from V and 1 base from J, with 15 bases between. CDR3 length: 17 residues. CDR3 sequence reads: CASSLSGVGVAKNIQYF. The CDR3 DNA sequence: TGTGCCAGCAGCTTATCAGGGGTTGGCGTTGCCAAAAACATTCAGTACTTC.

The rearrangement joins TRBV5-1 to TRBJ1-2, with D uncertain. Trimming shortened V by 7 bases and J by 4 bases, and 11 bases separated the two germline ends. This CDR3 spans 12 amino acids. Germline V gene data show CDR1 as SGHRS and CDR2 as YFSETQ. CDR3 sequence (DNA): TGCGCCAGCGGTGGCCGCCCCTATGGCTACACCTTC. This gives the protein CASGGRPYGYTF.